This record concerns one T cell receptor (beta chain) sequence. Its specific antigen is unknown. The record has no base qualities; no much larger clone is one base away. Genomic DNA was extracted from sorted cells with the Quick-DNA Microprep Kit. Amplification of TCRbeta DNA was done with the immunoSEQ hsTCRbeta kit, following the protocol from the manufacturer. TCRbeta libraries were sequenced on an Illumina MiSeq instrument. The source study handled its data this way. After out-of-frame sequences were removed, 2,204,828 distinct TCRbeta sequences remained, averaging roughly 67,000 per individual. Two values were used to score each individual: the count of fewer than 200 previously reported CMV-associated TCRbeta sequences and the total count of productive distinct TCRbeta sequences. A beta-binomial model was reimplemented in Python, and random forests from scikit-learn, run with default parameters, were trained on data from the US cohort. Classifier performance on the Belgian cohort was summarized as median AUC with percentile confidence intervals over 10,000 bootstrap iterations. TCRdb took this table from immuneACCESS and kept in-frame rearrangements with V and J called. Such tables lack part of the clones; where checked against another copy, unresolved V genes explain under half of the gap, and the rest is unexplained. V, J and clone size were drawn from that table, and D and trimming were deduced from the DNA. The sample table shows 45,000 to 60,000 clones, and around 88% are seen once. The ten largest account for 1.5% to 2.5% of the sample.

For CDR1 and CDR2, the germline V gene lists SNHLY and FYNNEI. Inclusive of the bounding cysteine and phenylalanine, the CDR3 is 14 residues long. Left in the record is the CDR3 DNA by itself, 42 bases read in frame from the first base. V is reduced by 7 bases and J by 5 bases, leaving a spacing of 14 bases between them. Single viable CD3+CD4+CD8-CD45RO+ cells were sorted as memory CD4+ T cells on a FACSAria II. CMV serostatus was determined using a Roche Elecsys assay that detects serum IgG against CMV pp150, pp28, p38 and p52. Once the samples were thawed, total CD4+ T cells were enriched through positive selection using CD4 magnetic microbeads. Samples originated from another study that specifically interrogated the CD4+ T cell memory repertoire. Peripheral blood mononuclear cells were isolated and cryopreserved according to standard operating procedures, and serum was kept at -80 degrees C. The staining relied on CD3-PerCP (BW264/56), CD4-APC (RPA-T4), CD45RO-PE (UCHT1) and CD8-Pacific Orange (3B5) antibodies, and Sytox blue was used to exclude non-viable cells.

This specimen belongs to a study of memory CD4+ T cells and cytomegalovirus serostatus (dated by TCRdb to about 2019). About the investigation overall: The approximately 35 healthy Belgian adults in the cohort included 9 who were CMV seropositive and some 25 who were CMV seronegative. The study sequenced CD4+ memory TCRbeta repertoires of a Belgian cohort with known cytomegalovirus serostatus to replicate a published TCR-based CMV serostatus classifier. The full study reports these points: The results were interpreted as suggesting that the CMV-associated TCR signature is largely present in the CD4+ memory repertoire. Of 150 to 200 previously reported CMV-associated TCRbeta sequences, approximately 70 appeared in the CD4+ memory repertoires, each in one to five individuals. On the Belgian cohort, the classifier built on the original framework reached a median bootstrapped AUC of 0.95, with a 95% CI of 0.76-1.00. Unlike the original study, which covered naive and memory CD4+ and CD8+ populations, the Belgian study sequenced only CD4+CD45RO+ memory cells. CMV serostatus prediction reached a median bootstrapped AUC of about 0.94 with the original framework and just under 0.93 with a US-trained random forest.

The sequenced sample was memory CD4+ T cells from blood. The sequence derives from an adult in good health and CMV-seropositive. Rearrangement joined TRBV2 to TRBJ1-4; the D region possibly corresponds to TRBD1 (6 bases align). The nucleotide sequence is given as TGTGCCAGCAAGGGGAACAGGGAGAATGAAAAACTGTTTTTT. It specifies CASKGNRENEKLFF.